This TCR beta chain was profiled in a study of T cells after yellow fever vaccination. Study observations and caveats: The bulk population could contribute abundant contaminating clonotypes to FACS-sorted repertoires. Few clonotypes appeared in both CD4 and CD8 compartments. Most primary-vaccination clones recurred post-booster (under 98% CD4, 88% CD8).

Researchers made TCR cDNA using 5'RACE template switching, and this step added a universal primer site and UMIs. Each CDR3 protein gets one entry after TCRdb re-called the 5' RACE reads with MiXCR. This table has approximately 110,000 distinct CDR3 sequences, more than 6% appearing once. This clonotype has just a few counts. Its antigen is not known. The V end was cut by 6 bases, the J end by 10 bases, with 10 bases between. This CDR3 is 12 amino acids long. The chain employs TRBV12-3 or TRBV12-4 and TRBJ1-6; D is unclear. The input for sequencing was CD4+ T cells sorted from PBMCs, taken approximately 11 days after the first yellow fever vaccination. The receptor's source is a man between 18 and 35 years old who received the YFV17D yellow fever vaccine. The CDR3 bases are TGTGCCAGCAGGAGGGTGGGCTCACCCCTCCACTTT. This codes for CASRRVGSPLHF.